This T cell receptor (beta chain) was documented in a study of T cell responses to AZD1222 COVID-19 vaccine. Clones were sequenced by immunoSEQ multiplex PCR, and TCRdb holds only the in-frame ones, with some missing. This repertoire shows about 100,000 clones, around nine tenths found once; its top ten account for approximately 16%. Regarding this clone: Antigen unknown.

Findings and caveats of the study: There were repertoire samples only from the period after the peak T cell response.

The sequence was collected from an adult in good health. Sequencing used peripheral blood, obtained on day 0 of AZD1222 vaccination.

CDR3 amino acids: CASSLGQEYGYTF. The CDR3, as DNA: TGTGCCAGCTCACTAGGACAGGAGTATGGCTACACCTTC. The chain is built from TRBV18 and TRBJ1-2; 7 bases map to TRBD1. The CDR3 length is 13 residues. The ends lost 4 bases at V and 5 bases at J; junction bases unmatched: 4. Per germline, CDR1 KGHSH and CDR2 LQKENI.